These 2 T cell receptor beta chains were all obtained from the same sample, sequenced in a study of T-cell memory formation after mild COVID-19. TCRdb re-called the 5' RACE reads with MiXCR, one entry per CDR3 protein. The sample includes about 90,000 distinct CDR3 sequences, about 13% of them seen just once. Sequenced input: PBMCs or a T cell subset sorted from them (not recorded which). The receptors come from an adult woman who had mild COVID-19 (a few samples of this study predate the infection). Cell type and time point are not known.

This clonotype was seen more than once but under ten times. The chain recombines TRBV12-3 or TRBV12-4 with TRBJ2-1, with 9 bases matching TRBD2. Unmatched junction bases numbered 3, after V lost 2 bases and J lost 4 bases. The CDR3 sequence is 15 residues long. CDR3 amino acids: CASSLTLAGYNEQFF. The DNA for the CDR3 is TGTGCCAGCAGTTTAACGCTAGCGGGGTACAATGAGCAGTTCTTC.

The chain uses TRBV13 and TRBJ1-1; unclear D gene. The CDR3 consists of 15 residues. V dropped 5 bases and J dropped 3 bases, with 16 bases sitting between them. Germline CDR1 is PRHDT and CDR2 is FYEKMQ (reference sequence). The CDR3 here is CASSKYGPNYTEAFF. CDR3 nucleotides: TGTGCCAGCAGCAAATATGGGCCGAACTACACTGAAGCTTTCTTT. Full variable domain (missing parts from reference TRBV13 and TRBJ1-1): AAGVIQSPRHLIKEKRETATLKCYPIPRHDTVYWYQQGPGQDPQFLISFYEKMQSDKGSIPDRFSAQQFSDYHSELNMSSLELGDSALYFCASSKYGPNYTEAFFGQGTRLTVV.